Sequencing of this T cell receptor (beta chain) was carried out in a study of blood T cell repertoires in COVID-19 (dated by TCRdb to 2018 to 2021). About the study as a whole: Collaborator samples came from the United States, Italy and Spain and covered acute and convalescent phases of COVID-19. The material from the prospective study consisted of cDNA or gDNA derived from T cells, B-cell-depleted T cells, or PBMCs. Deeply sampled blood TCRbeta repertoires from subjects exposed to, actively infected with, or recovered from COVID-19 were included in the dataset. Sample metadata almost always included a de-identified subject ID, COVID-19 status, age in years and sex. HLA class I and class II types, where available, came from metadata supplied by the sample provider rather than from assay-based typing. The repertoires were made available in a free public database intended to serve as a resource for research on the immune response to SARS-CoV-2. Samples came from the ongoing ImmuneRACE study (first 160 participants) plus 1,254 subjects from 6 global collaborators. General findings and caveats noted by the study authors: The amount of clinical and demographic metadata varied by source and participant and was provided uncurated.

Collaborating institutions collected whole blood in K2EDTA tubes following their own protocols. For TCRbeta analysis, collaborators shipped samples as frozen whole blood, isolated PBMCs, or DNA extracted from either of those sample types. TCRbeta CDR3 regions were amplified from genomic DNA using the immunoSEQ Assay, a bias-controlled multiplex PCR. On the authors' methods: The number of nucleated cells in each sample was estimated by amplification of reference gene primers within the assay. To quantify the absolute abundance of each unique TCRbeta CDR3 rearrangement, sequence reads were collapsed and filtered. Productive Simpson clonality was computed per sample as the square root of Simpson's diversity index over productive rearrangements. Sourced from immuneACCESS, this table was stored by TCRdb with only in-frame sequences that have V and J called. A share of the clones is absent; for the studies checked, an unresolved V gene accounts for under half, and the remainder has no known explanation. For V, J and clone size, that table is used; D and trimming come from the DNA. This sample lists roughly 200,000 clones; about 80% were detected once. The ten biggest clones cover 4.4% of the sample.

This clone was counted a single time. No antigen is known for it. No base quality information exists; no much larger clone differs at one position. The CDR3 runs 16 residues from the cysteine to the phenylalanine. The read is trimmed to its CDR3 DNA, 48 bases read in frame from base 1. CDR1 and CDR2 are read off the germline V gene as MGHRA and YSYEKL. The junction shows trimming of 4 bases on V and 0 bases on J, and the gene matches do not reach 6 bases of it. Sequenced material: peripheral blood. This receptor was taken from a man between 45 and 60 years old with active or convalescent COVID-19. The V and J genes are TRBV4-1 and TRBJ2-1; TRBD2 lines up with 7 middle nucleotides. Read as DNA, the sequence is TGCGCCAGCAGCCTTTTGCGGGGGAGCTCCTACAATGAGCAGTTCTTC. Its protein reads: CASSLLRGSSYNEQFF.